The 5 T cell receptor beta chains in this list originate from one sample, sequenced in a study of molecular identifiers for immune sequencing clone quantification. Each CDR3 protein is one row after TCRdb ran MiXCR on the PCR reads. In the table there are 65,000 or so distinct CDR3 sequences, approximately 17% of which are singletons. Material: naive CD8+ T cells from blood, with Jurkat cell RNA spiked in. Described subset: FACS-sorted CD8+CD4-CCR7+CD45RA+ naive T cells. The receptor set was obtained from a human donor in good health. Some libraries in this study had Jurkat cell RNA spiked in.

This clonotype was observed at least ten times. The chain has TRBV28 and TRBJ2-7, with 7 bases that match TRBD1. The CDR3 consists of 15 residues. V shed 6 bases and J 2 bases; nucleotides not matched to a gene: 10. Germline values: CDR1 MDHEN, CDR2 SYDVKM. Here the CDR3 reads CASSPGARGPYEQYF. The CDR3 region has the DNA TGTGCCAGCAGCCCCGGGGCAAGGGGGCCCTACGAGCAGTACTTC. Variable domain in full (rest from reference TRBV28 and TRBJ2-7): DVKVTQSSRYLVKRTGEKVFLECVQDMDHENMFWYRQDPGLGLRLIYFSYDVKMKEKGDIPEGYSVSREKKERFSLILESASTNQTSMYLCASSPGARGPYEQYFGPGTRLTVT.

Of note for this clonotype: A much larger clone sits a single nucleotide away, making a read error possible. The rearrangement links TRBV15 to TRBJ2-7; 9 positions match TRBD1. This CDR3 has 16 amino acids. CDR1 and CDR2 from the germline V gene are LNHNV and YYDKDF (reference sequence). CDR3 DNA sequence: TGTGCCACCAGCAGAGATTCGACAGGGGGGTACTACGGGCAGTACTTC. Translating it yields CATSRDSTGGYYGQYF.

The table lists this clonotype with many counts. The rearrangement uses TRBV5-6 and TRBJ2-3; TRBD2 matches at 13 bases. This CDR3 comprises 19 residues. V trimming: 0 bases; J trimming: 0 bases; junction bases outside the gene matches: 7. The germline gives CDR1 SGHDT, CDR2 YYEEEE. This CDR3 reads CASSLGPLAGGISTDTQYF. For the CDR3, the DNA is TGTGCCAGCAGCTTGGGTCCACTAGCGGGAGGGATTAGCACAGATACGCAGTATTTT.

This clonotype was seen ten or more times. The rearrangement links TRBV4-1 to TRBJ2-7, with 7 bases lining up with TRBD1. CDR3 length equals 16 residues. With V trimmed by 0 bases and J by 6 bases, 11 bases remained unmatched. CDR1 MGHRA and CDR2 YSYEKL come from the germline V gene. CDR3 nucleotide sequence: TGCGCCAGCAGCCAAGAGGCCGAGACAGGGCTTCGCGAGCAGTACTTC. It is translated as CASSQEAETGLREQYF.

This clonotype has at least ten counts. This chain uses TRBV4-1 with TRBJ2-5; D not resolved. Germline V lookup: CDR1 MGHRA, CDR2 YSYEKL. The V end lost 4 bases, the J end lost 0 bases, and 6 bases lay between the germline ends. The CDR3 consists of 13 residues. DNA of the CDR3: TGCGCCAGCAGCCCCCATAACCAAGAGACCCAGTACTTC. This gives the protein CASSPHNQETQYF.